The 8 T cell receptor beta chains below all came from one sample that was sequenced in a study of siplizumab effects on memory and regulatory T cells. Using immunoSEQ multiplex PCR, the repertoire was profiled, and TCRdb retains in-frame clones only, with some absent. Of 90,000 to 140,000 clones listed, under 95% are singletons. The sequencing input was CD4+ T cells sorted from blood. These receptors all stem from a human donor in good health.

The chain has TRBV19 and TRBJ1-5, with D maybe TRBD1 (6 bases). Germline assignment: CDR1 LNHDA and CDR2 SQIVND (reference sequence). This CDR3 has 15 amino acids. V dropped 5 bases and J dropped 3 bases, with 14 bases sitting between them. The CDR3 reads CASSVGTTYNQPQHF. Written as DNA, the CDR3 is TGTGCCAGTAGTGTCGGGACAACTTACAATCAGCCCCAGCATTTT.

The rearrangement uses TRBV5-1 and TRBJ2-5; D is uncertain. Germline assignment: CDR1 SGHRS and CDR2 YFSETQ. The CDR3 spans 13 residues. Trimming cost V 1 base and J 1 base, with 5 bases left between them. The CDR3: CASSLSFQETQYF. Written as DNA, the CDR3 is TGCGCCAGCAGCTTGAGTTTCCAAGAGACCCAGTACTTC.

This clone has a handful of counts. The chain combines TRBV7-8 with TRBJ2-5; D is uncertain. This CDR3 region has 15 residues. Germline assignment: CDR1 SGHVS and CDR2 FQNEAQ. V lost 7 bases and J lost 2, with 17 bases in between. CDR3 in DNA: TGTGCCAGCACCCTTAAAAGGCTGGGACAAGAGACCCAGTACTTC. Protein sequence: CASTLKRLGQETQYF.

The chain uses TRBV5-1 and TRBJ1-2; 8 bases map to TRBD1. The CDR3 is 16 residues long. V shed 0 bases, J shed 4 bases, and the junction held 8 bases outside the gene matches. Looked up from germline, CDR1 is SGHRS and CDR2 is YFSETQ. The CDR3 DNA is TGCGCCAGCAGCTTGGCCGCGACAGGGGCCTTCTATGGCTACACCTTC. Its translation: CASSLAATGAFYGYTF.

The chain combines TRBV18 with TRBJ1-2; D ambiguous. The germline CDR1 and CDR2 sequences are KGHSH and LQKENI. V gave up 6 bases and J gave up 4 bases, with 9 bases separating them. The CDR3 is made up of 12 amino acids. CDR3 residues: CASSGNLYGYTF. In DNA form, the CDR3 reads TGTGCCAGCTCGGGGAACCTCTATGGCTACACCTTC.

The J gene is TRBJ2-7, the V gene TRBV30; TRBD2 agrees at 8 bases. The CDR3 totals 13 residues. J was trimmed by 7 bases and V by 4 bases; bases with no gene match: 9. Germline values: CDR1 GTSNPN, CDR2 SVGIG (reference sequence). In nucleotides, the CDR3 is TGTGCCTGGAAGGTTAGCGGGGTAAATGAGCAGTACTTC. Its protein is CAWKVSGVNEQYF.

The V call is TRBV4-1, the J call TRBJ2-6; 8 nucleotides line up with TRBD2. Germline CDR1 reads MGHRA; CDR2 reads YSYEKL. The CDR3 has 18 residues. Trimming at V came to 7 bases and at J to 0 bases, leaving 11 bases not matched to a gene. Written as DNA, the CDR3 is TGCGCCAGCACCTGGGGAGCGGGGGCTCTCTCTGGGGCCAACGTCCTGACTTTC. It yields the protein CASTWGAGALSGANVLTF.

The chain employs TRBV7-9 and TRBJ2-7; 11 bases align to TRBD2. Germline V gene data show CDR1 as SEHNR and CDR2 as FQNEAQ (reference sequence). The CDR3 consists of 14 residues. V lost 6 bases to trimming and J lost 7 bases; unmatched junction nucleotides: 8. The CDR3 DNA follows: TGTGCCAGCAGGGATAGCGGGAGGGCCGGTGAGCAGTACTTC. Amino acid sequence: CASRDSGRAGEQYF.